This passage covers 23 T cell receptor beta chains from one sample sequenced in a study of blood T cell repertoires in COVID-19. Assay used: immunoSEQ multiplex PCR; TCRdb lists only in-frame clones, some missing. The sample has 300,000 or so clones; around 83% are singletons. Source material: peripheral blood. The origin of the receptors is a woman between 45 and 60 years old with acute or convalescent COVID-19.

This rearrangement joins TRBV27 to TRBJ1-1; 7 bases align to TRBD1. V was clipped by 6 bases and J by 4 bases; unmatched bases: 5. The length of the CDR3 is 13 residues. The V gene's germline CDR1 is MNHEY and CDR2 SMNVEV (reference sequence). The CDR3 DNA reads TGTGCCAGCAGCTCGACAGGGACCACTGAAGCTTTCTTT. Translation gives CASSSTGTTEAFF.

V usage is TRBV19 and J usage is TRBJ2-3, with D uncertain. The length of the CDR3 is 15 residues. Trimming took off 4 bases at V and 2 bases at J, with 13 bases between the two ends. Germline CDR1 LNHDA, CDR2 SQIVND (reference sequence). The CDR3: CASSSDTLYTDTQYF. CDR3 nucleotides: TGTGCCAGTAGTAGTGACACGCTCTACACAGATACGCAGTATTTT.

The CDR3 is CASRGGRGYNEQFF. Here the CDR3 DNA reads TGTGCCAGCCGTGGGGGGAGAGGCTACAATGAGCAGTTCTTC. J is TRBJ2-1 and V is TRBV27, with D possibly TRBD2 on 6 matching bases. In germline, CDR1 is MNHEY, CDR2 SMNVEV (reference sequence). The CDR3 spans 14 residues. Deletions cut 8 bases from V and 3 bases from J, with 14 bases between.

V is TRBV19 and J is TRBJ2-5, with a tentative D call TRBD1 (6 bases). Deletions cut 6 bases from V and 2 bases from J, with 10 bases between. This CDR3 is 13 amino acids long. Germline V gene sequence: CDR1 LNHDA, CDR2 SQIVND (reference sequence). The chain's CDR3 is CASSRDTQETQYF. CDR3 nucleotides: TGTGCCAGTAGCCGGGACACACAAGAGACCCAGTACTTC.

The J gene is TRBJ2-7, the V gene TRBV11-2, with D perhaps TRBD1 (5 bases). Germline lookup yields CDR1 SGHAT and CDR2 FQNNGV. The CDR3 is made up of 12 amino acids. Trimming removed 5 bases from V and 4 bases from J, with 9 bases in between. The CDR3 protein is CASSPDSYEQYV. In DNA, the CDR3 is TGTGCCAGCAGCCCCGACAGTTACGAGCAGTACGTC.

This chain connects TRBV7-3 to TRBJ2-2, with TRBD2 identical over 8 bases. The CDR3 totals 14 residues. CDR1 is SGHTA, CDR2 FQGTGA, per germline. After removal of 5 bases from V and 6 bases from J, the junction contained 5 bases not matched to a gene. CDR3 in amino acids: CASSDGRAPGELFF. For the CDR3, the DNA is TGTGCCAGCAGCGACGGGAGGGCCCCCGGGGAGCTGTTTTTT.

V and J are TRBV5-4 and TRBJ2-1; TRBD2 matches at 7 bases. This CDR3 spans 15 amino acids. Trimming took 0 bases from V and 4 from J; bases not matched to a gene: 4. CDR1 is SGHNT, CDR2 YYREEE, per germline (reference sequence). CDR3 protein: CASSLGDSGYNEQFF. The CDR3 DNA reads TGTGCCAGCAGCTTGGGGGATAGCGGGTACAATGAGCAGTTCTTC.

The chain joins TRBV6-5 to TRBJ1-3, with 7 bases that match TRBD1. This CDR3 is built from 13 residues. V shed 6 bases, J shed 6 bases, and the junction held 5 bases outside the gene matches. From germline, CDR1 is MNHEY and CDR2 SVGAGI. CDR3 coding DNA: TGTGCCAGCAGGCTTACAGGGGAAAACACCATATATTTT. Amino acids: CASRLTGENTIYF.

This clone came up a few times. The rearrangement uses TRBV27 and TRBJ2-3; D perhaps matches TRBD1 (6 bases). Trimming took 2 bases from V and 6 from J, leaving 15 bases between them. CDR3 length equals 15 residues. CDR1 is MNHEY and CDR2 is SMNVEV in the germline V gene (reference sequence). DNA of the CDR3: TGTGCCAGCAGTTTAATAAGCCAGGGGAGCGATACGCAGTATTTT. Translation: CASSLISQGSDTQYF.

Here the CDR3 reads CASSPGTTYEQYV. The CDR3 nucleotides are TGTGCCAGCAGCCCCGGGACAACCTACGAGCAGTACGTC. The rearrangement uses TRBV3-1 (or the pseudogene TRBV3-2) and TRBJ2-7; D perhaps matches TRBD1 (6 bases). The CDR3 covers 13 residues. Germline V gene sequence: CDR1 LGHDT, CDR2 YNNKEL (reference sequence). V was cut by 4 bases and J by 2 bases, with 9 bases left in between.

A remark on this clone: This CDR3 is also generated by other DNA sequences in the sample. The J gene is TRBJ2-2, the V gene TRBV4-2; tentative D call: TRBD2 (5 bases). The CDR3 length is 16 residues. V was shortened by 6 bases and J by 6 bases, with 20 bases between the two germline ends. CDR1 is LGHNA and CDR2 is YNFKEQ in the germline V gene. The CDR3 region is CASRTRYWRRPGELFF. CDR3 DNA: TGTGCCAGCAGAACTAGGTACTGGCGACGACCCGGGGAGCTGTTTTTT.

This rearrangement joins TRBV3-1 (or the pseudogene TRBV3-2) to TRBJ1-1; TRBD1 matches at 10 bases. The germline gives CDR1 LGHDT, CDR2 YNNKEL (reference sequence). V lost 4 bases and J lost 0; bases outside the gene matches: 5. The length of the CDR3 is 16 residues. CDR3 loop: CASSLRTGGMNTEAFF. CDR3 DNA sequence: TGTGCCAGCAGCCTCCGGACAGGGGGGATGAACACTGAAGCTTTCTTT.

This clone has more than one count but fewer than ten. Other DNA variants within this sample encode the same CDR3. The rearrangement joins TRBV10-3 to TRBJ1-2; D is undetermined. This CDR3 is built from 13 residues. Germline V gene lookup returns CDR1 ENHRY and CDR2 SYGVKD. Trimming took 0 bases from V and 4 from J, leaving 6 bases between them. The CDR3 sequence: CAISESTGYGYTF. DNA of the CDR3: TGTGCCATCAGTGAGTCCACGGGCTATGGCTACACCTTC.

Concerning this clone itself: Its ends do not fully match the called genes, so a read error is possible. The chain joins TRBV5-4 to TRBJ2-3; TRBD2 is a possible D gene (6 bases). This CDR3 contains 14 residues. Germline CDR1 and CDR2: SGHNT and YYREEE (reference sequence). CDR3 loop: CASTDPEGTDTQYF. The CDR3 region has the DNA TGTGCCAGCACAGACCCGGAGGGCACGGATACGCAGTATTTT.

This chain joins TRBV19 and TRBJ1-2, with D uncertain. The CDR3 contains 13 residues. Trimming removed 6 bases from V and 6 bases from J, with 14 bases in between. The V gene's germline CDR1 is LNHDA and CDR2 SQIVND (reference sequence). CDR3 loop: CASREQQSDGYTF. CDR3 bases: TGTGCCAGTAGAGAACAGCAAAGTGATGGCTACACCTTC.

This clone was observed a few times. The chain joins TRBV30 to TRBJ2-1; D unresolved. This CDR3 spans 14 amino acids. CDR1 is GTSNPN, CDR2 SVGIG, per germline (reference sequence). Trimming left V 0 bases short and J 3 bases short, with 9 bases between. The CDR3 DNA reads TGTGCCTGGAGTGTACGAGGTTTCTACAATGAGCAGTTCTTC. This translates into CAWSVRGFYNEQFF.

This clone was found once. V and J are TRBV27 and TRBJ2-1; D may be TRBD1 (6 bases). The V gene lost 1 base and the J gene lost 7 bases, with 20 bases spanning the gap. Germline V gene lookup returns CDR1 MNHEY and CDR2 SMNVEV (reference sequence). This CDR3 has 17 residues. Written as DNA, the CDR3 is TGTGCCAGCAGTTTATTCATGACAGGTGGGGGTAAGAATGAGCAGTTCTTC. It codes for CASSLFMTGGGKNEQFF.

The CDR3 nucleotides read TGTGCCAGCAGTTACGACAGGTCCTCTGGAAACACCATATATTTT. Translated: CASSYDRSSGNTIYF. The V call is TRBV6-5, the J call TRBJ1-3; D is perhaps TRBD1 (6 bases). V lost 2 bases, J lost 0 bases, and 8 bases lay in between. The CDR3 loop spans 15 amino acids. CDR1 is MNHEY and CDR2 is SVGAGI in the germline V gene.

In this sample, this clone turned up once. The chain uses TRBV7-2 and TRBJ1-4; TRBD1 might be the D (6 bases). Germline lookup yields CDR1 SGHTA and CDR2 FQGNSA. CDR3 size: 14 residues. V lost 5 bases, J lost 8 bases, and 15 bases lay in between. The CDR3 sequence is CASSGGGLGEKLFF. The DNA for the CDR3 is TGTGCCAGCAGCGGGGGGGGCCTCGGAGAAAAACTGTTTTTT.

As concerns this clone: Other nucleotide sequences in the sample specify the same CDR3. The chain couples TRBV19 to TRBJ1-4, with TRBD1 matching 7 bases. The length of the CDR3 is 14 residues. Per germline, CDR1 LNHDA and CDR2 SQIVND (reference sequence). The trim removed 5 bases at V and 7 bases at J, leaving 7 bases unmatched. The CDR3 nucleotides are TGTGCCAGTAGTCGGACAGGAGGGCGTGAAAAACTGTTTTTT. Translation: CASSRTGGREKLFF.

The chain couples TRBV6-6 to TRBJ2-5, with 7 nucleotides matching TRBD2. The CDR3 is 15 residues long. V lost 3 bases and J lost 5; bases outside the gene matches: 9. Germline assignment: CDR1 MNHNY and CDR2 SVGAGI (reference sequence). The CDR3 DNA reads as TGTGCCAGCAGTTATGGCGGGGGTCTCGGTGAGACCCAGTACTTC. Protein product: CASSYGGGLGETQYF.

The chain uses TRBV7-2 and TRBJ1-5, with D possibly matching TRBD1 (5 bases). Germline V gene lookup returns CDR1 SGHTA and CDR2 FQGNSA. This CDR3 contains 15 residues. Trimming stripped 5 bases from V and 7 bases from J, with 18 bases between. The CDR3 sequence: CASSVKSGRDQPQHF. CDR3 in DNA: TGTGCCAGCAGCGTTAAGTCTGGGAGGGACCAGCCCCAGCATTTT.

This clone was seen more than once but under ten times. For the CDR3, the DNA is TGTGCCAGTGCTAGAGGGACAAACTACAATGAGCAGTTCTTC. Translating it yields CASARGTNYNEQFF. V and J are TRBV19 and TRBJ2-1; D might be TRBD1 (6 bases). CDR3 size: 14 residues. Trimming left V 8 bases short and J 3 bases short, with 14 bases between. Germline V gene lookup returns CDR1 LNHDA and CDR2 SQIVND (reference sequence).